The 5 T cell receptor beta chains listed next were all sequenced from one sample in a study of cytomegalovirus exposure and HLA in healthy donors. A multiplex PCR was run with 60 Vbeta primers and 13 Jbeta primers. Produced via immunoSEQ multiplex PCR; TCRdb's table is partial and in-frame only. The sample consists of 150,000 to 200,000 clones, around 77% of them appearing once. The sample consisted of PBMCs. The receptors were sampled from a man between 60 and 75 years old in good health and CMV-seronegative.

The chain has TRBV7-3 and TRBJ2-2; TRBD2 agrees at 13 bases. J lost 4 bases, V lost 4 bases, and 6 bases had no gene match. CDR1 is SGHTA and CDR2 is FQGTGA in the germline V gene. The CDR3 has 17 amino acids. The CDR3 is CASSWTSGRGGTGELFF. CDR3 bases: TGTGCCAGCAGCTGGACTAGCGGGAGAGGGGGCACCGGGGAGCTGTTTTTT.

The V call is TRBV27, the J call TRBJ1-2, with a possible D match to TRBD1 (6 bases). CDR1 and CDR2 (germline): MNHEY, SMNVEV (reference sequence). The CDR3 is made up of 13 amino acids. Trimming removed 3 bases at V and 1 base at J, with 6 bases between. CDR3 loop: CASSLDSNYGYTF. CDR3 DNA: TGTGCCAGCAGTTTGGACAGTAACTATGGCTACACCTTC.

The chain carries TRBV6-1 and TRBJ2-4; possibly TRBD2 for D (5 bases). CDR1 and CDR2 from the germline V gene are MNHNS and SASEGT. Trimming left V 4 bases short and J 0 bases short, with 22 bases between. The length of the CDR3 is 19 residues. In DNA form, the CDR3 reads TGTGCCAGCAGTGCCATCGGGGTCCCCTACCCTGTAGCCAAAAACATTCAGTACTTC. It is translated as CASSAIGVPYPVAKNIQYF.

The chain employs TRBV5-4 and TRBJ2-7; 7 positions agree with TRBD1. V lost 3 bases and J lost 7; bases outside the gene matches: 10. The CDR3 consists of 14 residues. Germline V gives CDR1 SGHNT, CDR2 YYREEE (reference sequence). CDR3 bases: TGTGCCAGCAGCTCCCTCGACAGGGTGGGGGAGCAGTACTTC. Amino acids: CASSSLDRVGEQYF.

This clone has just a few counts. The V and J genes are TRBV6-5 and TRBJ1-4, with unresolved D. In germline, CDR1 is MNHEY, CDR2 SVGAGI. Deletions cut 0 bases from V and 13 bases from J, with 15 bases between. The CDR3 length is 14 residues. CDR3 DNA: TGTGCCAGCAGTTACTCGATGGGAGGTGGACGACTGTTTTTT. This encodes CASSYSMGGGRLFF.